The 21 T cell receptor beta chains given below trace back to one sample, sequenced in a study of response to subunit inactivated influenza vaccine. TCRdb reprocessed the RT-PCR reads via MiXCR and lists one record per CDR3 protein. The sample has approximately 500,000 distinct CDR3 sequences, roughly 13% seen once. Sequencing used PBMCs from blood, obtained roughly 46 days after vaccination. All receptors derive from a man aged 45-60 years who received an inactivated influenza vaccine.

This clonotype showed up many times. Written as DNA, the CDR3 is TGCGCCAGCAGCTTGGTTGGAGGGAACACTGAAGCTTTCTTT. Its translation: CASSLVGGNTEAFF. The chain combines TRBV5-1 with TRBJ1-1; no clear D gene. From germline, CDR1 is SGHRS and CDR2 YFSETQ. The CDR3 sequence is 14 residues long. The V end lost 0 bases, the J end lost 1 base, and 7 bases lay between the germline ends.

V and J are TRBV29-1 and TRBJ2-1; no definite D call. With 4 bases removed from V and 0 bases from J, the gap between germline ends came to 10 bases. This CDR3 is built from 14 residues. Germline-derived CDR1 and CDR2 are SQVTM and ANQGSEA. CDR3 residues: CSVVSRSSYNEQFF. The CDR3 DNA is TGCAGCGTTGTGTCCCGGAGCTCCTACAATGAGCAGTTCTTC.

This clonotype was counted a few times. The CDR3 region is CASSIGGASYEQYF. DNA of the CDR3: TGTGCCAGTAGTATAGGGGGGGCCTCCTACGAGCAGTACTTC. The chain joins TRBV19 to TRBJ2-7; the D gene could be TRBD1 or TRBD2 (6 bases each). CDR3 length: 14 amino acids. Germline CDR1 and CDR2: LNHDA and SQIVND (reference sequence). V was clipped by 1 base and J by 0 bases, with 7 bases between them.

This clonotype was picked up a small number of times. The chain is built from TRBV3-1 and TRBJ2-1, with D unresolved. Germline CDR1 LGHDT, CDR2 YNNKEL (reference sequence). V lost 7 bases and J 7 bases, leaving 8 bases between the germline ends. This CDR3 spans 11 amino acids. CDR3 DNA sequence: TGTGCCAGCATGGGCCTTAATGAGCAGTTCTTC. Translating gives CASMGLNEQFF.

This clonotype was seen a few times. The chain combines TRBV6-5 with TRBJ2-1, with D maybe TRBD2 (5 bases). The V gene's germline CDR1 is MNHEY and CDR2 SVGAGI. The V and J ends lost 4 bases and 2 bases respectively, with 12 bases between them. This CDR3 region has 15 residues. The CDR3 coding sequence is TGTGCCAGCAGTTTAGACGGGAACACCTACAATGAGCAGTTCTTC. Protein product: CASSLDGNTYNEQFF.

The CDR3 DNA follows: TGTGCCAGCAGCTTAGAGAGACAGAACAATGAGCAGTTCTTC. Encoded protein: CASSLERQNNEQFF. V is TRBV11-2 and J is TRBJ2-1; D perhaps matches TRBD1 (5 bases). Trimming pared 0 bases from V and 5 bases from J, leaving 8 bases between. The CDR3 length is 14 residues. Germline V gives CDR1 SGHAT, CDR2 FQNNGV.

The genes are TRBV20-1 and TRBJ1-5; 7 bases map to TRBD1. Trimming cost V 5 bases and J 1 base; bases outside gene matches: 5. The CDR3 length is 14 residues. Germline V gene lookup returns CDR1 DFQATT and CDR2 SNEGSKA (reference sequence). CDR3 sequence (DNA): TGCAGTGCTGACAGGGTTGGGAGCAATCAGCCCCAGCATTTT. It is translated as CSADRVGSNQPQHF.

This rearrangement joins TRBV12-3 or TRBV12-4 to TRBJ2-1; D possibly corresponds to TRBD2 (7 bases). Trimming pared 3 bases from V and 6 bases from J, leaving 15 bases between. CDR3 length: 15 amino acids. CDR3 sequence: CASSFVGGGPNEQFF. The CDR3 DNA reads as TGTGCCAGCAGTTTTGTGGGGGGGGGCCCCAATGAGCAGTTCTTC.

This clonotype came up many times. This chain connects TRBV7-9 to TRBJ1-1; D remains unclear. V shed 2 bases and J shed 1 base, with 14 bases lying between them. This CDR3 has 16 residues. Germline lookup yields CDR1 SEHNR and CDR2 FQNEAQ (reference sequence). CDR3: CASSLLVVAANTEAFF. As DNA, the CDR3 is TGTGCCAGCAGCTTATTAGTTGTTGCAGCGAACACTGAAGCTTTCTTT.

The chain carries TRBV6-1 and TRBJ2-7; D may be TRBD1 or TRBD2 (5 bases each). V lost 7 bases and J lost 3, with 25 bases in between. The germline CDR1 and CDR2 sequences are MNHNS and SASEGT. This CDR3 has 17 amino acids. CDR3 residues: CASTTTGVGDRLYEQYF. The CDR3, as DNA: TGTGCCAGCACCACAACCGGCGTGGGGGACCGTCTCTACGAGCAGTACTTC.

This clonotype was seen a handful of times. CDR3 nucleotides: TGTGCCAGCAGTTTTTTTGGGCACACAGATACGCAGTATTTT. Translation gives CASSFFGHTDTQYF. The chain joins TRBV12-3 or TRBV12-4 to TRBJ2-3; no clear D. V gave up 3 bases and J gave up 2 bases, with 9 bases separating them. The CDR3 spans 14 residues.

This chain joins TRBV6-2 or TRBV6-3 and TRBJ2-5; the D gene is possibly TRBD2 (5 bases). Trimming took 9 bases from V and 4 from J, leaving 12 bases between them. Germline V gene data show CDR1 as MNHEY and CDR2 as SVGEGT. The CDR3 sequence is 12 residues long. The CDR3 region has the DNA TGTGCCAGTAGGGAGCTGGGAGAGACCCAGTACTTC. This translates into CASRELGETQYF.

This clonotype was seen repeatedly, ten times or more. The chain has TRBV20-1 and TRBJ2-1; TRBD2 matches 8 bases. J was trimmed by 5 bases and V by 0 bases; bases with no gene match: 3. CDR1 and CDR2 (germline): DFQATT, SNEGSKA (reference sequence). The CDR3 totals 14 residues. The CDR3 DNA sequence: TGCAGTGCTAGAGATCTAGCGGGTGACAATGAGCAGTTCTTC. Residues: CSARDLAGDNEQFF.

This clonotype has just a few counts. The V call is TRBV4-2, the J call TRBJ2-3; tentative D call: TRBD2 (5 bases). Germline-derived CDR1 and CDR2 are LGHNA and YNFKEQ. V lost 4 bases and J lost 1, with 9 bases in between. The CDR3 runs 14 residues. Here the CDR3 DNA reads TGTGCCAGCAGCCCCGGGGTTCGCACAGATACGCAGTATTTT. It encodes CASSPGVRTDTQYF.

This clonotype occurred a few times. The chain uses TRBV28 and TRBJ2-7, with 10 nucleotides matching TRBD1. The germline V gene encodes CDR1 MDHEN and CDR2 SYDVKM. The CDR3 has 16 amino acids. The V and J ends lost 3 bases and 0 bases, in that order; junction bases with no gene match: 5. The CDR3 nucleotides are TGTGCCAGCAGTTTGGGACAGGGGATACGCTCCTACGAGCAGTACTTC. This gives the protein CASSLGQGIRSYEQYF.

This clonotype occurred many times. CDR3 sequence (DNA): TGCAGCGTTAAGGGACTAGCGGGAGAGAGGAATGAGCAGTTCTTC. This gives the protein CSVKGLAGERNEQFF. The rearrangement links TRBV29-1 to TRBJ2-1; TRBD2 matches at 14 bases. CDR3 length: 15 residues. V gave up 5 bases and J gave up 7 bases; unmatched junction bases: 7. CDR1 SQVTM and CDR2 ANQGSEA come from the germline V gene.

J is TRBJ1-1 and V is TRBV12-3 or TRBV12-4; D is possibly TRBD1 (5 bases). The V end lost 6 bases, the J end lost 4 bases, and 9 bases lay between the germline ends. CDR3 length equals 12 residues. The CDR3 nucleotides read TGTGCCAGCAGGGGGCAAAGCACTGAAGCTTTCTTT. Its protein is CASRGQSTEAFF.

There are a few counts of this clonotype. This rearrangement joins TRBV4-2 to TRBJ2-3, with D perhaps matching TRBD1 (5 bases). Germline lookup yields CDR1 LGHNA and CDR2 YNFKEQ. V lost 6 bases to trimming and J lost 4 bases, with 14 bases between them. The CDR3 covers 14 residues. Here the CDR3 reads CASRAGGAADTQYF. For the CDR3, the DNA is TGTGCCAGCAGGGCAGGTGGGGCCGCAGATACGCAGTATTTT.

This rearrangement joins TRBV28 to TRBJ2-3, with a possible D match to TRBD1 (6 bases). Between the trimmed V and J ends, which lost 9 bases and 0 bases, there was a span of 13 bases. The germline V gene encodes CDR1 MDHEN and CDR2 SYDVKM. This CDR3 has 14 amino acids. CDR3 in DNA: TGTGCCAGTCCCGGGACACCAAGCACAGATACGCAGTATTTT. It specifies CASPGTPSTDTQYF. Complete variable domain (other parts from reference TRBV28 and TRBJ2-3): DVKVTQSSRYLVKRTGEKVFLECVQDMDHENMFWYRQDPGLGLRLIYFSYDVKMKEKGDIPEGYSVSREKKERFSLILESASTNQTSMYLCASPGTPSTDTQYFGPGTRLTVL.

The rearrangement links TRBV28 to TRBJ2-2, with TRBD1 identical over 11 bases. Germline V lookup: CDR1 MDHEN, CDR2 SYDVKM. Trimming at V came to 6 bases and at J to 6 bases, leaving 6 bases not matched to a gene. The CDR3 is 15 amino acids. CDR3: CASREGQGEAGELFF. As DNA, the CDR3 is TGTGCCAGCAGAGAGGGACAGGGGGAAGCCGGGGAGCTGTTTTTT.

The chain is built from TRBV28 and TRBJ1-2; D unresolved. The germline V gene encodes CDR1 MDHEN and CDR2 SYDVKM. The ends were cut back, 6 bases at V and 7 bases at J, with 12 bases in the middle. The CDR3 totals 12 residues. CDR3 in amino acids: CASSLRDGGYTF. CDR3 nucleotides: TGTGCCAGCAGCCTTCGGGATGGTGGCTACACCTTC.